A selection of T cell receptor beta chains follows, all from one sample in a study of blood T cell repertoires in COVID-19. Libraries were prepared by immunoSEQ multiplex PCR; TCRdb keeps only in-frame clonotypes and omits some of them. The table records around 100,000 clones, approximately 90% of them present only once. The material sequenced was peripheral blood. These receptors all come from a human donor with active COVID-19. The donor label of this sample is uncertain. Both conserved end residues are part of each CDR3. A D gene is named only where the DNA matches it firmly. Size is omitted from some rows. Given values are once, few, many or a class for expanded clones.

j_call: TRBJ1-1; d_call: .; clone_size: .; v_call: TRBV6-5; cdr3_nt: TGTGCCAGCAAGAGGGAAGGGAACACTGAAGCTTTCTTT; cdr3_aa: CASKREGNTEAFF
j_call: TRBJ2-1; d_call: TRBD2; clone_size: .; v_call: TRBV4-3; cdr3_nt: TGCGCCAGCAGCCTCTCCAGCGGGGGGAGGAACAATGAGCAGTTCTTC; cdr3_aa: CASSLSSGGRNNEQFF
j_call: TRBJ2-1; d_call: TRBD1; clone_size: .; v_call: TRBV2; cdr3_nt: TGTGCCAGCAGTGATGGGGACAGGGCCAATGAGCAGTTCTTC; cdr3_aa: CASSDGDRANEQFF
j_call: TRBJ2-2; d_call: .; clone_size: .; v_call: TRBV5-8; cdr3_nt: TGTGCCAGCAGCGTAACAGTTGGCGGGGAGCTGTTTTTT; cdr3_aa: CASSVTVGGELFF
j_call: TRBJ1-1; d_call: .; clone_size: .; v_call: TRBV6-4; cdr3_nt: TGTGCCAGCAGTGCCTCCAGCGGAGGCACTGAAGCTTTCTTT; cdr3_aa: CASSASSGGTEAFF
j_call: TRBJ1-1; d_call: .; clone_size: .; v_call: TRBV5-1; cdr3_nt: TGCGCCAGCAGCTTGGAGGCAGTGGGCCAGTTCACTGAAGCTTTCTTT; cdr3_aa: CASSLEAVGQFTEAFF
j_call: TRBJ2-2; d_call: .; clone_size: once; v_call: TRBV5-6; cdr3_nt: TGTGCCAGCAGCTTGGGTCAGGGTGACACCGGGGAGCTGTTTTTT; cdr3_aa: CASSLGQGDTGELFF
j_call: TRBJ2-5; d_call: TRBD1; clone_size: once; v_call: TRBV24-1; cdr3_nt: TGTGCCACCTCCGGTCCAGGGGGCGAGACCCAGTACTTC; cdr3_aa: CATSGPGGETQYF
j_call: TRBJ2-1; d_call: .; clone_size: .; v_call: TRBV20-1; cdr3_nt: TGCAGAGGGTTGAGCGGTAATGAGCAGTTCTTC; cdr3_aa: CRGLSGNEQFF
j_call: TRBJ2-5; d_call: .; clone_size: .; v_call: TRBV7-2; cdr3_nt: TGTGCCAGCAGCCTAGGCGGGCAAGAGACCCAGTACTTC; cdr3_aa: CASSLGGQETQYF
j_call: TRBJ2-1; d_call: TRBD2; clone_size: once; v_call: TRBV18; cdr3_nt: TGTGCCAGCTCACCAATGCTAGCGGGGGAATCTCCCTACAATGAGCAGTTCTTC; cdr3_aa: CASSPMLAGESPYNEQFF
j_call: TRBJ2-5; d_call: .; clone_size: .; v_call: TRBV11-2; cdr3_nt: TGTGCCAGCAGCTTAGTTCAAGGGGGGGGTACCGAGACCCAGTACTTC; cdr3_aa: CASSLVQGGGTETQYF
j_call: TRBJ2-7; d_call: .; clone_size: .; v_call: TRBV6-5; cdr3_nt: TGTGCCAGCTCTTCTTTGGAGATGGCCTCCTACGAGCAGTACTTC; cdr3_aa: CASSSLEMASYEQYF
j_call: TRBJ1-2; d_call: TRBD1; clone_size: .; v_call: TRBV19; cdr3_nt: TGTGCCAGTGGCCAGACAGGGTTCGATGGCTACACCTTC; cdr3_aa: CASGQTGFDGYTF
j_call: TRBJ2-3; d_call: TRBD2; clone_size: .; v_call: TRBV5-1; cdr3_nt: TGCGCCAGCAGCTTACTAGCGGGGGATACAGATACGCAGTATTTT; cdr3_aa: CASSLLAGDTDTQYF
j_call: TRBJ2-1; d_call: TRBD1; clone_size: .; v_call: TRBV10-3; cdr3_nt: TGTGCCATCAGAGAGGGACAGGGGGCAAATGAGCAGTTCTTC; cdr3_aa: CAIREGQGANEQFF
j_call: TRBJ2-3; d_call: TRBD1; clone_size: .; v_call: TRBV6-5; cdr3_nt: TGTGCCAGCAAAAATGGACAGGGAGCGCAGTATTTT; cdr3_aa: CASKNGQGAQYF
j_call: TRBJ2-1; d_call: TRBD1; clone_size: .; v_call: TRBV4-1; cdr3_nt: TGCGCCAGCAGCCAGGGACAGGGCGATAGCTCCTACAATGAGCAGTTCTTC; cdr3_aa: CASSQGQGDSSYNEQFF
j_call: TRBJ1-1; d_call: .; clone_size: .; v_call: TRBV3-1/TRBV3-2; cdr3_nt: TGTGCCAGCAGCCATTTGACAGCGAACACTGAAGCTTTCTTT; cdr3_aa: CASSHLTANTEAFF
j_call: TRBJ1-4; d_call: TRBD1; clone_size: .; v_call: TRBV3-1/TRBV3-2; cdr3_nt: TGTGCCAGCAGCCAAGAAGGGACAGGGTGGCCTAATGAAAAACTGTTTTTT; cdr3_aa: CASSQEGTGWPNEKLFF
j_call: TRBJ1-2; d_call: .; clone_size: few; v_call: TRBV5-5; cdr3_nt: TGTGCCAGCAGCTCACCCAGGGGTACCCTTAGAGGCTACACCTTC; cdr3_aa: CASSSPRGTLRGYTF
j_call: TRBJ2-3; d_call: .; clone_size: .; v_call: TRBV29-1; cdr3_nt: TGCAGCGTTGAAGCTCCCGTGCAGTATTTT; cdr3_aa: CSVEAPVQYF
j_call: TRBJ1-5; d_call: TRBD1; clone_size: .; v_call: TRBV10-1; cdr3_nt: TGCGCCAGCACAGAGCCGGGACAGGGTTTAGGGCAGCCCCAGCATTTT; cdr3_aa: CASTEPGQGLGQPQHF
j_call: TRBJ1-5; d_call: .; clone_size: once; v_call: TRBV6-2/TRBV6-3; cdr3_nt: TGTGCCAGCAGTTACAACAGAGATCAGCCCCAGCATTTT; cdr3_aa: CASSYNRDQPQHF
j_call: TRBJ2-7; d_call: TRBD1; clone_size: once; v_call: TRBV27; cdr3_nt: TGTGCCAGCAGTCGGGGGACAGGGGGCTACGAGCAGTACTTC; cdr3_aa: CASSRGTGGYEQYF
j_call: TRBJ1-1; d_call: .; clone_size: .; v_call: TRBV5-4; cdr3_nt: TGTGCCAGCAGCTTGGGTCGGCAGGGGAAGAACGCTGAAGCTTTCTTT; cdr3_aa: CASSLGRQGKNAEAFF
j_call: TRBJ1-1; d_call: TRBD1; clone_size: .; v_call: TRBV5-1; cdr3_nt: TGCGCCAGCAGCCCGGGGCAGGGGGACGGAGCTTTCTTT; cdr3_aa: CASSPGQGDGAFF
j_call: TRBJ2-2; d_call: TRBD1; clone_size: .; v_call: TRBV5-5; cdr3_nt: TGTGCCAGCAGCTCCCGGGACAGCGGCACCGGGGAGCTGTTTTTT; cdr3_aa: CASSSRDSGTGELFF
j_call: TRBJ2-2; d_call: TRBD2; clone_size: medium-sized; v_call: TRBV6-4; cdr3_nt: TGTGCCAGCAACCCTACCGCGGGGGGCTCCGGGGAGCTGTTTTTT; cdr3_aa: CASNPTAGGSGELFF
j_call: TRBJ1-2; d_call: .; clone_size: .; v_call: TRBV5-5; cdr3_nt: TGTGCCAGCAGCTTAGGGGAGGGGAGACAGCTCTACTATGGCTACACCTTC; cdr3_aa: CASSLGEGRQLYYGYTF
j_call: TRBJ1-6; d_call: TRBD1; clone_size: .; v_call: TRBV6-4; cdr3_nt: TGTGCCAGCAGTGTTACAGGGGATAATTCACCCCTCCACTTT; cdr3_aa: CASSVTGDNSPLHF
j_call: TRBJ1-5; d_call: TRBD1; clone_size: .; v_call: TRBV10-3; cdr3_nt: TGTGCCATCAGTGAGTCCTCAGGGGGCGGACAGCCCCAGCATTTT; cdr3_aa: CAISESSGGGQPQHF
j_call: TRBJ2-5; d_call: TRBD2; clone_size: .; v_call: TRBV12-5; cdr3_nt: TGTGCTAGTGCCCTGAGCGGGGGCACAGAGACCCAGTACTTC; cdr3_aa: CASALSGGTETQYF
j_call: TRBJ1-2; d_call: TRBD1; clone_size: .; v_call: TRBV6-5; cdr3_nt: TGTGCCAGCAAACAGGGGGGCTATGGCTACACCTTC; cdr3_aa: CASKQGGYGYTF
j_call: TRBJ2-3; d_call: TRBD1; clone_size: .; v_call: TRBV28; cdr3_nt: TGTGCCAGCAGTTCTACTCTAGGCAGGGGGCTGATGTTTGATACAGATACGCAGTATTTT; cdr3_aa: CASSSTLGRGLMFDTDTQYF